The TCR beta chain under discussion was sequenced for a study of shared clonotypes between healthy human individuals. Looking at the study overall: For every donor, three CD4 naive, three CD4 memory, two CD8 naive and one CD8 memory plates were used.

Overall study findings and caveats: Genetic and exposure-history diversity was limited by the small donor number. Clonotypes which were not shared had lower generation probabilities than clonotypes that all four donors shared.

Some clones are missing from TCRdb's copy, which holds only in-frame ones; the method was immunoSEQ multiplex PCR. The sample yields approximately 1,000,000 clones, roughly 77% seen once. Free of recent acute infections or vaccinations, the donors were healthy HIV-negative adults. As regards this clone: Its antigen is as yet unknown.

This clonotype was obtained from a young man in good health. Some clones in this sample may be carry-over from other donors' samples. The sample was memory CD4+ T cells from PBMCs. As to subset: CD45RA-negative fraction.

CDR3 sequence: CASRRDYTGELFF. CDR3 nucleotide sequence: TGTGCCAGCAGACGGGACTACACCGGGGAGCTGTTTTTT. J is TRBJ2-2 and V is TRBV7-9, with D maybe TRBD2 (6 bases). V shed 6 bases and J shed 3 bases, with 8 bases lying between them. Germline CDR1 SEHNR, CDR2 FQNEAQ (reference sequence). The CDR3 runs to 13 residues.